This TCR beta chain stems from a study of Ad26.COV2.S vaccination and SARS-CoV-2 variants (dated by TCRdb to about 2021). As for the study more broadly: Donors in the vaccine arm were drawn from COV1001, a multicentre, randomized, double-blind, placebo-controlled phase I-IIa trial testing Ad26.COV2.S in healthy adults. Ad26.COV2.S was given intramuscularly at 5x10^10 or 1x10^11 viral particles, as a single shot or as two shots 56 days apart. TCRbeta repertoire sequencing served as the tool for gauging how specific and how broad the SARS-CoV-2-reactive T cell receptors were following Ad26.COV2.S vaccination. The TCR-sequenced set comprised approximately 32 samples: around 20 Ad26.COV2.S vaccine recipients, 5 placebo recipients and 8 SARS-CoV-2 convalescent individuals. Trial participants were randomized into five groups of five: low-dose or high-dose Ad26.COV2.S given once or twice, or placebo on both occasions. Investigators remained blinded to trial group allocation during experiments and outcome assessment. The study at large found these results: Non-spike TCR breadth was comparable between vaccine and placebo recipients, consistent with the vaccine containing only spike. The study was not powered to compare responses between vaccine doses or regimens. The authors noted that total T cell responses may have been underestimated by the TCR breadth and depth analyses. Compared with placebo recipients, Ad26.COV2.S recipients showed higher spike-specific TCR breadth (P = 0.0014). After vaccination, spike-specific CD8+ and CD4+ T cell responses were reported to show substantial breadth.

TCRbeta CDR3 regions were sequenced with the immunoSEQ Assay. After extraction, genomic DNA underwent amplification by bias-controlled multiplex PCR, followed by high-throughput sequencing. For the original study's pipeline: To quantify the absolute abundance of every unique TCRbeta CDR3 region, sequences were collapsed and filtered. T cell fraction was estimated by normalizing TCRbeta template counts to usable DNA, with usable DNA measured through amplification of reference genes found in all nucleated cells. Repertoire TCRs were annotated as SARS-CoV-2-specific when V gene, CDR3 amino acid sequence and J gene were exactly matched to a known reactive TCR set. MIRA supplied the reference SARS-CoV-2 TCR set, which was filtered for enrichment in COVID-19-positive ImmuneCODE repertoires so that public or cross-reactive TCRs were removed. Using the MIRA antigens, annotated TCRs were further analysed by specific ORF or by position within an ORF. Depth was the summed frequency of annotated unique rearrangements, while breadth was defined as annotated unique rearrangements over total unique productive rearrangements. Group comparisons of TCR breadth used two-sided Wilcoxon rank-sum tests. Not all clones reach the TCRdb copy of this immuneACCESS table, which keeps in-frame sequences only. Checked studies attribute under half of the gap to unresolved V genes and leave the rest unexplained. The V and J calls and clone size come from that table; D and trimming were worked out from the DNA. This sample gives about half a million clones in total; around 89% of them show up just once. 1.7% of the sample is in the top ten clones.

The treatment or condition tag for this specimen amounts to: around 19 received Ad26.COV2.S at low or high dose, single or two shots; a few received placebo; per-sample allocation not given. For vaccine and placebo recipients, the sequenced repertoires came from samples collected on day 63 after the first injection. In Cohort 1b, 25 adults aged 18-55 years were enrolled at a single site in Boston, USA, between 29 July and 7 August 2020. Ad26.COV2.S consisted of a replication-incompetent adenovirus type 26 vector by which a prefusion-stabilized SARS-CoV-2 spike protein from the original Wuhan strain was expressed. CDR1 and CDR2 (SEHNR, FQNEAQ) derive from the germline V gene (reference sequence). From its cysteine to its phenylalanine, the CDR3 spans 16 amino acids. The sequence is cut down to CDR3 DNA, 48 bases in frame from base 1. V is trimmed back by 4 bases and J by 4 bases, and the junction contains 6 bases that no gene match accounts for.

About this clone: Its target antigen remains unknown. Base qualities are missing; no much larger clone stands one base away.

This clonotype was sampled from a person between 18 and 60 years old who received the Ad26.COV2.S COVID-19 vaccine or a placebo. Sample: peripheral blood, taken in a trial of Ad26.COV2.S vaccine versus placebo. Rearrangement joined TRBV7-9 to TRBJ2-1; TRBD2 agrees with 11 junctional bases. The nucleotide sequence reads as follows: TGTGCCAGCAGCTCCAAAACTAGCGGGGGATACAATGAGCAGTTCTTC. Its amino acids are CASSSKTSGGYNEQFF.